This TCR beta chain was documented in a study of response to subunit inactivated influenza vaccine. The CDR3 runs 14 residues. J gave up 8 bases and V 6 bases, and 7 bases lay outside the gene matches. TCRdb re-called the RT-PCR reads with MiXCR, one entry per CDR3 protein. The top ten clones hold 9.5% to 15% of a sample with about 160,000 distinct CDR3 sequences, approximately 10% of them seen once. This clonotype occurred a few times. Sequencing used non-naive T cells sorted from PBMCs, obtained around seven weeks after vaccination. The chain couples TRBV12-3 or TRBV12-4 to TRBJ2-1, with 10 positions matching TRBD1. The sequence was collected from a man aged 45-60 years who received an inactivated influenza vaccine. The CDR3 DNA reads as TGTGCCAGCAGACCGCGGGACAGGGGACATGAGCAGTTCTTC. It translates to CASRPRDRGHEQFF.